This TCR beta chain was sequenced during a study of blood T cell repertoires in COVID-19. The overall study: Material from acute and convalescent COVID-19 was sourced from the United States, Italy and Spain.

Sequencing used immunoSEQ multiplex PCR; TCRdb keeps in-frame clones, though not all of them. In the table there are more than 300,000 clones, roughly four fifths of which are singletons. Trimming took off 5 bases at V and 4 bases at J, with 6 bases between the two ends. The CDR3 extends over 12 amino acids. Germline CDR1 is LNHDA and CDR2 is SQIVND (reference sequence). The TCR sequence derives from a woman aged 50 to 65 who had recovered from COVID-19. The sequencing sample was made of PBMCs or T cells enriched from blood (not recorded which). This chain uses TRBV19 with TRBJ2-1; D call uncertain. The CDR3 spells CASSLLYNEQFF. The DNA for the CDR3 is TGTGCCAGTAGTCTTCTATACAATGAGCAGTTCTTC.